The present T cell receptor beta chain was sequenced within a study of cytomegalovirus exposure and HLA in healthy donors (dated by TCRdb to the late 2010s). Notes on the research overall: According to an earlier analysis of a few hundred of the donors, roughly 180 million T cells yielded 117 million unique TCR beta sequences and more than 250 Gb of sequence data. The aim of the study was to test whether cataloging public T cell receptors could identify signatures of past pathogen exposure. Among 398 genotyped donors of the cohort, an average of around 220,000 unique TCR beta nucleotide sequences was sequenced per donor, of which about 19% were non-productive. The study used immunosequencing to profile the T cell repertoires of several hundred subjects and linked those repertoires to cytomegalovirus serostatus. HLA typing covered class I and class II loci at four-digit resolution. In addition to the first cohort of hundreds of subjects, a separate validation cohort of 120 different subjects was used. The number of typed donors differed by locus: about 629-640 for A, B, C, DRB1 and DQB1; about 520 for DQA1; over 600 for DPA1; and around 490 for DPB1. Donor age, sex, ethnicity and CMV serostatus were collected together with the repertoire data. Rather than drawing on any new phenotypic data, the later analysis identified candidate immune exposures from TCR beta sequences and the way those sequences occurred across donors. The study combined high-throughput TCR immunosequencing, statistical association of individual TCRs with disease status, and machine learning to predict cytomegalovirus infection status. A later genetic analysis took genome-wide SNP genotypes for about 65% of the 666 donors and used that subset as a discovery cohort. All discovery cohort repertoires had been generated on a single sequencing platform. An earlier analysis of 587 of the donors used high-throughput TCR beta sequencing to judge whether each TCR beta V gene segment behaved as functional or pseudogenic. Roughly 5 DR-DQ haplotypes were treated as single units for association and clustering because of strong linkage in the cohort. Of the 300 to 450 genotyped donors, approximately 83% fell in the genetic ancestry cluster associated with self-reported Caucasian donors. A later analysis re-analyzed previously published TCR beta repertoires from 650 to 800 donors and added high-resolution HLA genotyping to study TCR occurrence patterns. An early release covering roughly 640 HLA-typed donors comprised about 310 gigabases of sequencing data and roughly 85 million unique TCR sequences. General findings and caveats noted by the study authors: An earlier analysis of around 500 of the donors showed that most TCR beta V segments appeared in productive rearrangements either about 90% or about 30% of the time, which broadly matched IMGT annotations. Sequencing depth was assumed to be roughly uniform across donors in the presence/absence analyses, though that assumption may not hold. The study gave a list of under 200 TCR beta chains associated with cytomegalovirus. Compared with the 666-donor mean, donors in an Asian-associated ancestry cluster had fewer N-insertions in productive TCRs, according to a later genetic analysis. Correlated functional status among segregating V segments might reflect linkage disequilibrium, but an unknown experimental factor could not be ruled out. Immune exposure information for the cohort was limited to CMV serostatus. A later analysis found that HLA-associated TCR beta chains were more clonally expanded and had lower generation probabilities than equally common non-associated chains. At a false discovery rate of 0.05, a later analysis linked approximately 18,000 TCR beta sequences to specific HLA alleles. In a later analysis, most CMV-associated TCR beta chains were found to appear HLA-restricted, with HLA associations seemingly driven largely by CMV exposure. In a later genetic analysis, a missense DCLRE1C variant was associated with V-gene and J-gene trimming of TCR beta chains, and the association was replicated in an independent cohort. In a later analysis, TCR association rates were found to vary across HLA loci, with the most associated TCRs seen for DRB1 alleles and the fewest for HLA-C alleles. A group of highly shared sequence variants was considered likely to be a technical artifact of the sequencing pipeline. Only TCR beta chains were sequenced in this cohort, and the absence of alpha or paired-chain data limited detectable features. Because HLA typing was unavailable for some donors at each locus, only the typed subset was used in association tests. A further reported finding was that TCR beta sequences accurately predicted the HLA-A and HLA-B alleles for most subjects in the first cohort. According to a later analysis, parvovirus B19, influenza, CMV and Epstein-Barr virus appeared linked to several top co-occurrence clusters. Because counts were too low, roughly 16 rarely observed V segments, including chromosome 9 orphons, were left out of the earlier analysis of about 620 of the donors. When HLA alleles, especially DR and DQ, strongly co-occurred, TCR associations were difficult to assign to individual alleles. Most TCR sequences were seen in very few donors, while some public TCRs were found in many individuals. It was suggested by the authors that the approach could potentially be generalized to other disease states and immunological phenotypes. The classifier was reported to diagnose cytomegalovirus status with high specificity and sensitivity in both the original cohort and the validation cohort. A few of the identified cytomegalovirus-associated TCR beta chains were confirmed in vitro to be specific for cytomegalovirus antigens.

The receptor library was made with the immunoSEQ multiplex PCR assay. A mixture of 60 forward primers for TCR Vbeta segments and 13 reverse primers for TCR Jbeta segments was used in the multiplex PCR. A multiplex PCR assay on genomic DNA amplified the CDR3 region of rearranged TCR beta genes. On the Illumina HiSeq System, the amplified TCR beta libraries were sequenced as 87-base-pair reads. Turning to the authors' computational methods: In a later analysis, some 80 million unique TCR beta chains were counted across the approximately 620 repertoires, and approximately 11 million of these chains were shared by at least two donors. Raw reads were error-corrected and collapsed into unique sequences with a nearest-neighbor algorithm that merged closely related sequences to remove PCR and sequencing errors. Alignment of CDR3 sequences to IMGT reference sequences was used to assign V, D and J gene segments. For a sequence to be retained, a match of at least six nucleotides was required to both a V gene segment and a J gene segment. Rearrangements were called productive when the CDR3 lacked stop codons and stayed in frame with V and J; all others were non-productive. Following IMGT convention, CDR3 was defined as the stretch from the second conserved V-encoded cysteine to the conserved J-encoded phenylalanine. Sequences without an unambiguous match to a single V gene segment were excluded from the earlier analysis of several hundred of the donors. An earlier analysis of a few hundred of the donors classified V segments as functional when productive rearrangements were above 56.7% and as segregating when the standard deviation between donors was above 5%. A statistical classification framework was built to diagnose cytomegalovirus status from the catalog of TCR beta chain sequences. In a later analysis, TCR nucleotide sequences were compared against IMGT/GENE-DB human TR gene sequences so that V and J genes could be assigned. Using the TCRdist pipeline, a later analysis assigned CDR3 sequences along with most-parsimonious VDJ recombination scenarios. A later analysis defined each TCR beta chain by its CDR3 amino acid sequence plus V-gene family, and excluded reads lacking a unique V-gene family. As a way to deal with suspected cross-contamination and a sequencing artifact, a later analysis dropped 500 to 700 nucleotide sequences that were highly shared and had low generation probability. In a later analysis, a clonal expansion index was calculated for each public chain from normalized within-repertoire ranks of inferred template counts. A later analysis computed generation probabilities with a VDJ recombination model fitted to out-of-frame rearrangements, and checked the results against IGoR. In a later analysis, TCR-TCR, TCR-HLA and TCR-CMV co-occurrence was scored with hypergeometric tests, and a repertoire-size bias correction was applied to TCR pairs. False discovery rates were estimated in a later analysis by permuting HLA or CMV assignments 20 times. A later analysis grouped co-occurring TCRs with DBSCAN, adding TCRdist sequence similarity when clustering within HLA-allele-positive subsets. Repertoires with fewer than 30,000 or more than 120,000 public chains, plus five repertoires with anomalous nucleotide sharing, were excluded from co-occurrence clustering. In TCRdb, the immuneACCESS table is reduced to in-frame sequences with V and J assigned. These tables do not hold every clone; where another copy was compared, an unresolved V gene accounts for under half, and the others remain unexplained. That table furnishes V, J and clone size, whereas the DNA furnished D and trimming. Recorded for this sample are around 150,000 clones; roughly 80% of them occurred a single time. Approximately 2.1% of the sample comes from the top ten.

Concerning this clone itself: It has no known antigen specificity. No much larger clone exists at a distance of one base, and base qualities are not known.

In total, more than 500 healthy bone marrow donors made up the cohort. All cohort members were sampled while nominally healthy, although unrecorded immune exposures were likely present. The donor was CMV seropositive and was included in the group of 250 to 350 seropositive cohort members. Every donor gave a peripheral blood sample, and the peripheral blood mononuclear cells from that sample were used for TCR beta sequencing. The Qiagen DNeasy Blood Extraction Kit was used to extract genomic DNA from the blood cell samples. The sequencing input was PBMCs. The TCR comes from a man between 45 and 60 years old in good health and CMV-seropositive.

The CDR3 reads CASSVGQTYEQYF. The DNA is TGTGCCAGCAGTGTGGGACAGACCTACGAGCAGTACTTC. Recombination linked TRBV27 to TRBJ2-5, and 7 bases in between align with TRBD1. The DNA end is more similar to TRBJ2-7, so the J call may be wrong. The CDR3, cysteine through phenylalanine, is 13 amino acids long. Only the CDR3 DNA stays, 39 bases, in frame from base 1. The germline V gene (reference sequence) gives CDR1 as MNHEY and CDR2 as SMNVEV.